The 22 T cell receptor beta chains below were found in one sample sequenced in a study of T cell repertoires and Cas9 in healthy adults. Generated by immunoSEQ multiplex PCR, the TCRdb table keeps only in-frame clones and is missing some. The sample records tens of thousands of clones, 85% to 95% being singletons. The sequenced sample consisted of CD4+ effector T cells (CD127+, CD25-, CD137-, CD154-) from PBMCs; culture status not recorded. Source of these receptors: a human donor in good health.

J is TRBJ1-2 and V is TRBV6-1, with D possibly matching TRBD1 (6 bases). The germline V gene has CDR1 MNHNS and CDR2 SASEGT. Trimming took 6 bases from V and 10 from J, leaving 12 bases between them. The CDR3 is 11 residues long. CDR3 sequence: CASSNRESYTF. The CDR3 nucleotides read TGTGCCAGCAGCAACAGGGAGTCCTACACCTTC.

The J gene is TRBJ1-5, the V gene TRBV2; D gene unclear. Germline values: CDR1 SNHLY, CDR2 FYNNEI. Trimming cost V 6 bases and J 0 bases, with 12 bases left between them. The CDR3 length is 15 residues. The CDR3: CASRELHLSNQPQHF. DNA for the CDR3: TGTGCCAGCAGAGAGCTACATCTTAGCAATCAGCCCCAGCATTTT.

This chain connects TRBV9 to TRBJ1-2, with 12 bases identical to TRBD1. The germline V gene encodes CDR1 SGDLS and CDR2 YYNGEE. Trimming at V came to 4 bases and at J to 5 bases, leaving 9 bases not matched to a gene. This CDR3 region has 16 residues. The CDR3: CASSTRGQGAEYGYTF. DNA for the CDR3: TGTGCCAGCAGCACCAGGGGACAGGGGGCAGAATATGGCTACACCTTC.

The rearrangement joins TRBV7-9 to TRBJ1-2, with D perhaps TRBD1 (6 bases). Trimming took off 5 bases at V and 6 bases at J, with 13 bases between the two ends. Looked up from germline, CDR1 is SEHNR and CDR2 is FQNEAQ (reference sequence). This CDR3 is built from 13 residues. CDR3 nucleotides: TGTGCCAGCAGCATACAGGGCGGGGATGGCTACACCTTC. Translation: CASSIQGGDGYTF.

The chain links TRBV29-1 to TRBJ2-5, with no clear D. This CDR3 spans 13 amino acids. Trimming took 4 bases from V and 0 from J, leaving 9 bases between them. CDR1 SQVTM and CDR2 ANQGSEA come from the germline V gene. The CDR3 loop reads CSVGGYYQETQYF. CDR3 bases: TGCAGCGTTGGTGGGTACTACCAAGAGACCCAGTACTTC.

This chain uses TRBV4-1 with TRBJ1-1, with 10 bases identical to TRBD1. V dropped 2 bases and J dropped 11; count of bases not matched to a gene: 14. Germline CDR1 is MGHRA and CDR2 is YSYEKL. The CDR3 totals 16 residues. DNA for the CDR3: TGCGCCAGCAGCCAACATACCGGGACAGGGGAAATGGGGGCTTTCTTT. It encodes CASSQHTGTGEMGAFF.

J is TRBJ2-7 and V is TRBV6-1; D is ambiguous. Matching the DNA end better, TRBJ2-5 makes the J call doubtful. Per the germline V gene, CDR1 is MNHNS and CDR2 is SASEGT. The CDR3 is 10 residues long. Written as DNA, the CDR3 is TGTGCCAGCAGTGGAGAGACCCAGTACTTC. Its protein is CASSGETQYF.

This sequence joins TRBV4-1 and TRBJ2-2; D ambiguous. Germline V gene data show CDR1 as MGHRA and CDR2 as YSYEKL. Trimming left V 0 bases short and J 1 base short, with 9 bases between. The CDR3 runs to 16 residues. The CDR3 protein is CASSQDKQENTGELFF. The CDR3 DNA follows: TGCGCCAGCAGCCAAGACAAGCAGGAGAACACCGGGGAGCTGTTTTTT.

The chain recombines TRBV19 with TRBJ2-1; D might be TRBD1 (5 bases). CDR3 size: 14 residues. The ends were cut back, 4 bases at V and 1 base at J, with 8 bases in the middle. Looked up from germline, CDR1 is LNHDA and CDR2 is SQIVND (reference sequence). CDR3 protein: CASSTAGSYNEQFF. The CDR3 nucleotides are TGTGCCAGTAGTACGGCAGGGTCCTACAATGAGCAGTTCTTC. The full variable domain, rest sourced from reference TRBV19 and TRBJ2-1, is DGGITQSPKYLFRKEGQNVTLSCEQNLNHDAMYWYRQDPGQGLRLIYYSQIVNDFQKGDIAEGYSVSREKKESFPLTVTSAQKNPTAFYLCASSTAGSYNEQFFGPGTRLTVL.

The table lists this clone with a count of one. This chain links TRBV19 with TRBJ1-1; D perhaps matches TRBD1 (5 bases). V lost 6 bases, J lost 5 bases, and 16 bases lay in between. Per the germline V gene, CDR1 is LNHDA and CDR2 is SQIVND (reference sequence). The CDR3 sequence is 14 residues long. The CDR3 DNA sequence: TGTGCCAGTAGAGCTCAAGCGGGGGGTACTGAAGCTTTCTTT. This codes for CASRAQAGGTEAFF.

The rearrangement uses TRBV6-1 and TRBJ1-2; the match to TRBD1 covers 8 bases. Trimming removed 8 bases from V and 2 bases from J; junction bases left unmatched: 1. The CDR3 totals 12 residues. In germline, CDR1 is MNHNS, CDR2 SASEGT. The CDR3 protein is CASGQGNYGYTF. DNA of the CDR3: TGTGCCAGCGGACAGGGAAACTATGGCTACACCTTC.

The gene calls are TRBV7-8 and TRBJ1-5; no clear D gene. V was cut by 2 bases and J by 1 base, with 3 bases left in between. Per germline, CDR1 SGHVS and CDR2 FQNEAQ. The CDR3 is made up of 13 amino acids. The CDR3 DNA is TGTGCCAGCAGCTTAAACAGCAATCAGCCCCAGCATTTT. Residues: CASSLNSNQPQHF.

The chain recombines TRBV6-5 with TRBJ2-1, with 8 bases fitting TRBD2. The germline gives CDR1 MNHEY, CDR2 SVGAGI. Trimming at V came to 7 bases and at J to 5 bases, leaving 7 bases not matched to a gene. This CDR3 region has 14 residues. In DNA form, the CDR3 reads TGTGCCAGCATGAGCGGGAGCCAGGACAATGAGCAGTTCTTC. This gives the protein CASMSGSQDNEQFF.

The V gene is TRBV6-5, the J gene TRBJ2-7; a weak D match, TRBD1 (5 bases). V was clipped by 10 bases and J by 0 bases, with 13 bases between them. The CDR3 is 13 residues long. CDR1 and CDR2 from the germline V gene are MNHEY and SVGAGI. The CDR3, as DNA: TGTGCCACATACCACAGGACCTCCTACGAGCAGTACTTC. This encodes CATYHRTSYEQYF.

The rearrangement uses TRBV27 and TRBJ2-3; D ambiguous. V dropped 5 bases and J dropped 6 bases, with 18 bases sitting between them. Germline V gives CDR1 MNHEY, CDR2 SMNVEV (reference sequence). The CDR3 is 15 residues long. CDR3 residues: CASSPNVVGRDTQYF. The CDR3 region has the DNA TGTGCCAGCAGTCCTAATGTGGTGGGTAGGGATACGCAGTATTTT.

V and J are TRBV5-4 and TRBJ1-2; D might be TRBD1 (5 bases). The CDR3 covers 15 residues. Germline CDR1 and CDR2: SGHNT and YYREEE (reference sequence). V lost 4 bases and J lost 9, with 22 bases in between. The CDR3 DNA follows: TGTGCCAGCAGCCTCATTGGGGACGGCCGGAATAGCTACACCTTC. Residues: CASSLIGDGRNSYTF.

V and J are TRBV6-1 and TRBJ1-1; TRBD1 matches at 9 bases. Germline CDR1 reads MNHNS; CDR2 reads SASEGT. This CDR3 spans 13 amino acids. V shed 6 bases, J shed 4 bases, and the junction held 3 bases outside the gene matches. CDR3: CASRLQGATEAFF. The CDR3 DNA reads TGTGCCAGCAGGTTACAGGGGGCCACTGAAGCTTTCTTT.

This clone was observed a single time. The chain is built from TRBV7-3 and TRBJ1-2; D not certain. The V gene's germline CDR1 is SGHTA and CDR2 FQGTGA. V lost 5 bases, J lost 11 bases, and 15 bases lay in between. This CDR3 region has 12 residues. Here the CDR3 DNA reads TGTGCCAGCAGCCCCTCTTCACCCTATTACACCTTC. This translates into CASSPSSPYYTF.

The chain employs TRBV7-3 and TRBJ1-1, with a tentative D call TRBD1 (5 bases). Per germline, CDR1 SGHTA and CDR2 FQGTGA. The germline V and J ends were trimmed by 2 bases and 0 bases, with 16 bases remaining between them. The CDR3 length is 17 residues. CDR3 amino acids: CASSLHSLRGMNTEAFF. CDR3 bases: TGTGCCAGCAGCTTACACTCTCTTCGGGGGATGAACACTGAAGCTTTCTTT.

The chain has TRBV29-1 and TRBJ2-7, with D tentatively TRBD1 (5 bases). Deletions cut 5 bases from V and 2 bases from J, with 10 bases between. CDR3 length equals 12 residues. The V gene's germline CDR1 is SQVTM and CDR2 ANQGSEA. This CDR3 reads CSVQEGAYEQYF. DNA for the CDR3: TGCAGCGTTCAGGAAGGGGCCTACGAGCAGTACTTC.

The rearrangement joins TRBV9 to TRBJ2-3; perhaps TRBD2 as D (5 bases). The germline V gene encodes CDR1 SGDLS and CDR2 YYNGEE. Trimming removed 4 bases at V and 2 bases at J, with 14 bases between. CDR3 length: 15 amino acids. CDR3 nucleotides: TGTGCCAGCAGCCTAGAGGGTACCCTCACAGATACGCAGTATTTT. This translates into CASSLEGTLTDTQYF.

V and J are TRBV5-5 and TRBJ2-5; D remains unclear. Trimming took off 4 bases at V and 5 bases at J, with 15 bases between the two ends. Germline CDR1 reads SGHKS; CDR2 reads YYEKEE (reference sequence). This CDR3 spans 14 amino acids. CDR3 protein: CASSTELQEETQYF. The CDR3 DNA reads TGTGCCAGCAGCACCGAATTACAAGAGGAGACCCAGTACTTC.